Shown below are 3 T cell receptor beta chains from a single sample sequenced in a study of blood T cells in healthy people across ages. A second PCR of about 7 to 11 cycles used a sample-barcoded 5' primer and a J-beta primer mix. TCRdb reprocessed the 5' RACE reads with MiXCR, giving one entry per CDR3 protein. Found here are roughly 700,000 distinct CDR3 sequences, 20% to 30% of them singletons; the top ten hold just under 9.5%. These data were likewise used in another study, on T cells of mothers and their children.

What was sequenced was blood. These receptors originate from a boy younger than 18 in good health.

The CDR3 loop reads CASSPYSANEKLFF. CDR3 nucleotides: TGTGCCAGCAGCCCGTACTCTGCCAATGAAAAACTGTTTTTT. The rearrangement joins TRBV11-2 to TRBJ1-4, with unresolved D. Germline V gene lookup returns CDR1 SGHAT and CDR2 FQNNGV. The CDR3 spans 14 residues. Trimming cost V 5 bases and J 5 bases, with 12 bases left between them.

J is TRBJ2-5 and V is TRBV7-3; D uncertain. TRBJ2-1 matches the DNA end more closely, so the J call is doubtful. The CDR3 has 13 residues. Germline assignment: CDR1 SGHTA and CDR2 FQGTGA. The CDR3 region is CASSLTQVSEQFF. DNA of the CDR3: TGTGCCAGCAGCTTAACGCAAGTCTCTGAGCAGTTCTTC.

CDR3 amino acids: CASQDRGGAMSEQYF. In DNA, the CDR3 is TGTGCCAGTCAAGACCGGGGGGGCGCGATGTCCGAGCAGTACTTC. The chain joins TRBV13 to TRBJ2-5; 8 nucleotides agree with TRBD2. The better agreement between TRBJ2-7 and the DNA end casts doubt on the J call. Germline CDR1 reads PRHDT; CDR2 reads FYEKMQ (reference sequence). The CDR3 is 15 residues long.